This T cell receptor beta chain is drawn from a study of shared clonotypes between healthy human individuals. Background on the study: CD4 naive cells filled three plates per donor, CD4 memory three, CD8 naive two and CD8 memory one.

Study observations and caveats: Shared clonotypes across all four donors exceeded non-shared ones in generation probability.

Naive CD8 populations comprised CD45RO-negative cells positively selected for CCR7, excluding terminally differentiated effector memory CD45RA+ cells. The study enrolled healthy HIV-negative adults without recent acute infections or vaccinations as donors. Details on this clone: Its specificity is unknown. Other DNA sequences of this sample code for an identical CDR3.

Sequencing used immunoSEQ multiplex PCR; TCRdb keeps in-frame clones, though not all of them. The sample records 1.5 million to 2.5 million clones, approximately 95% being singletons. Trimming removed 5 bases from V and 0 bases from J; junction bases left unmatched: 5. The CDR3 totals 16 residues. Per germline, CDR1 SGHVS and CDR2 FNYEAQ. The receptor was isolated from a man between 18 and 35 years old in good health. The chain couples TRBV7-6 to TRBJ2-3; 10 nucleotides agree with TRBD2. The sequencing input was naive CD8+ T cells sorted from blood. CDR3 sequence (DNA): TGTGCCAGCAGCCGACTAGCGGGTGGAAGCACAGATACGCAGTATTTT. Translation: CASSRLAGGSTDTQYF. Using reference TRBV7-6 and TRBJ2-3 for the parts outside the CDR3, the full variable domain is GAGVSQSPRYKVTKRGQDVALRCDPISGHVSLYWYRQALGQGPEFLTYFNYEAQQDKSGLPNDRFSAERPEGSISTLTIQRTEQRDSAMYRCASSRLAGGSTDTQYFGPGTRLTVL.